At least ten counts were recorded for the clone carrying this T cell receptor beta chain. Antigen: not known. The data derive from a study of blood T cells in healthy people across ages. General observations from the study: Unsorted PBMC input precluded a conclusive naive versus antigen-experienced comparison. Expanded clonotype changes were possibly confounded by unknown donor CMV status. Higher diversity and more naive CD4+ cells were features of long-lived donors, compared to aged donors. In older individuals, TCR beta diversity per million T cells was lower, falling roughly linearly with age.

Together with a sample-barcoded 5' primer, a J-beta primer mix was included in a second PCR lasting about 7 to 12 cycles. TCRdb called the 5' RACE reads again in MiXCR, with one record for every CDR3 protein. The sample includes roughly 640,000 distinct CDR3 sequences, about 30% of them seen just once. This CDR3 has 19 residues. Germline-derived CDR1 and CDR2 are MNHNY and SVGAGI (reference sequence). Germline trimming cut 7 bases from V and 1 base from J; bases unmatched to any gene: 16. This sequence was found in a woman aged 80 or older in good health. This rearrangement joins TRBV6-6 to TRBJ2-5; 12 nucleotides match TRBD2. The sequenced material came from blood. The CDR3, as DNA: TGTGCCAGCACTCCCGCCCGGGCTAGCGGGGGGGTAAGCCAAGAGACCCAGTACTTC. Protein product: CASTPARASGGVSQETQYF.